The TCR beta chain described here comes from a study of blood T cell repertoires in COVID-19 (dated by TCRdb to the early 2020s). Turning to the overall study: Collaborator samples came from the United States, Italy and Spain and covered acute and convalescent phases of COVID-19. The material from the prospective study consisted of cDNA or gDNA derived from T cells, B-cell-depleted T cells, or PBMCs. Deeply sampled blood TCRbeta repertoires from subjects exposed to, actively infected with, or recovered from COVID-19 were included in the dataset. The repertoires were released in a freely available public database meant as a resource for research on the immune response to SARS-CoV-2. The samples were drawn from two sources: the first 160 participants of the ongoing ImmuneRACE study, and approximately 1,300 subjects contributed by 6 global collaborators. The sample metadata nearly always contained a de-identified subject ID, COVID-19 status, age in years and sex. HLA class I and class II types, where available, came from metadata supplied by the sample provider rather than from assay-based typing. Paper-wide results and their limitations: The quantity of clinical and demographic metadata differed by source and by participant and was supplied without curation.

This clone was seen a handful of times. The antigen it binds to is not known. Qualities for individual bases were not recorded, and no much larger clone is one base off. At one collaborating source in Seattle, patients were enrolled during active infection and were followed longitudinally through the course of disease. Collaborating institutions collected whole blood in K2EDTA tubes following their own protocols. For TCRbeta analysis, collaborator samples were shipped as frozen whole blood, as isolated PBMCs, or as DNA extracted from either sample type. Sequences SGHNT (CDR1) and YYREEE (CDR2) are obtained from the germline V gene (reference sequence). CDR3 length: 15 amino acids, cysteine to phenylalanine. The entry retains the CDR3 DNA only, 45 bases that are in frame from base 1. V trim: 2 bases; J trim: 4 bases; unmatched bases: 7. TCRbeta CDR3 regions were amplified from genomic DNA by means of the immunoSEQ Assay, a bias-controlled multiplex PCR. The authors' pipeline ran thus. Nucleated cell counts per sample were estimated from amplification of reference gene primers within the assay. To quantify the absolute abundance of each unique TCRbeta CDR3 rearrangement, sequence reads were collapsed and filtered. For each sample, productive Simpson clonality was calculated as the square root of Simpson's diversity index across productive rearrangements. TCRdb carries this immuneACCESS record with in-frame sequences only. Its versions omit some clonotypes, under half of them owing to an unresolved V gene in the studies checked, with the rest unexplained. The DNA was the basis for D and trimming; V, J and clone size are from that table. This sample holds around 190,000 clones; 70% to 90% were observed only once. The leading ten clones occupy roughly a sixth of the sample.

Sequenced material: peripheral blood. The clonotype comes from a man over 45 with COVID-19, enrolled during active disease. The sequence links TRBV5-4 to TRBJ1-2, with 8 central nucleotides matching TRBD1. CDR3 reads: CASSLSGQGGYGYTF. The nucleotide sequence reads TGTGCCAGCAGCTTATCCGGACAGGGAGGCTATGGCTACACCTTC. Full variable domain (CDR3 extended with the reference TRBV5-4 and TRBJ1-2 proteins): ETGVTQSPTHLIKTRGQQVTLRCSSQSGHNTVSWYQQALGQGPQFIFQYYREEENGRGNFPPRFSGLQFPNYSSELNVNALELDDSALYLCASSLSGQGGYGYTFGSGTRLTVV.